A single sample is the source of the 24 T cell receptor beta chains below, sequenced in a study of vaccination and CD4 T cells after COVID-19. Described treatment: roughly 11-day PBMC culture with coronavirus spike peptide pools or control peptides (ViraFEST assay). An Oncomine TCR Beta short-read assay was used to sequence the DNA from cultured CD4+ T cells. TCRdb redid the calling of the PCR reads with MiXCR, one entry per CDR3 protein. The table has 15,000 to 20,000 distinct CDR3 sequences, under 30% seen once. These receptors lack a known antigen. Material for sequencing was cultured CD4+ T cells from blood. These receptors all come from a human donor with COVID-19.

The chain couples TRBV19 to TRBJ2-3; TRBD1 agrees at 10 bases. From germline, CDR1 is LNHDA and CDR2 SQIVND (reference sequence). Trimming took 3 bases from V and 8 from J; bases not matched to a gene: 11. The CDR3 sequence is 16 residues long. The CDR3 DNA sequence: TGTGCCAGTAGTATCGGGATGCAGGGACAGGGGAGTACGCAGTATTTT. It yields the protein CASSIGMQGQGSTQYF.

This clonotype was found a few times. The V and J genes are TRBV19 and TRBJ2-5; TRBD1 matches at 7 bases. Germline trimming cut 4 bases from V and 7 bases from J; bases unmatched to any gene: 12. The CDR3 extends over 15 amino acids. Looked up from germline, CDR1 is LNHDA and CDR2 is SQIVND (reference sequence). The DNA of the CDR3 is TGTGCCAGTAGTAAGGGGGCCAAAATAGGCGGGACCCAGTACTTC. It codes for CASSKGAKIGGTQYF.

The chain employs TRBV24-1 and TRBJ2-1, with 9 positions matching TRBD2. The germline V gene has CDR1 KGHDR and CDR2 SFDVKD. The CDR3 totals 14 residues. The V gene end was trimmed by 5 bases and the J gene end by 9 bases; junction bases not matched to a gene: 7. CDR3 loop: CATSVRGGLGEQFF. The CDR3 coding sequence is TGTGCCACCAGTGTGCGGGGGGGCCTCGGTGAGCAGTTCTTC.

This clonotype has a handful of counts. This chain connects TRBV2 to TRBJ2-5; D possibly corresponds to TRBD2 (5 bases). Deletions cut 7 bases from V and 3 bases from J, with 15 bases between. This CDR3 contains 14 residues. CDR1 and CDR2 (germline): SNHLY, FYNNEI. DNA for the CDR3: TGTGCCAGCAAGAGGACCGCCGGGGAAGAGACCCAGTACTTC. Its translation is CASKRTAGEETQYF.

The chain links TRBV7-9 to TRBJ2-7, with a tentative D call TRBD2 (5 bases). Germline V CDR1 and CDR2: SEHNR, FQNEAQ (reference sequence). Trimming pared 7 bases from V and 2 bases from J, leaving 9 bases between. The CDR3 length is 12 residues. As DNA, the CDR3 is TGTGCCAGCACGAGGACTCCCTACGAGCAGTACTTC. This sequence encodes CASTRTPYEQYF.

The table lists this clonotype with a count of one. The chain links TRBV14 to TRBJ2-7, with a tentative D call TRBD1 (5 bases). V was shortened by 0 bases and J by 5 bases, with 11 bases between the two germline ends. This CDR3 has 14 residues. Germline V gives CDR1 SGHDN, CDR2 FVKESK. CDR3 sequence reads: CASSQDSRVHEQYF. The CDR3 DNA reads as TGTGCCAGCAGCCAAGATAGCAGGGTACACGAGCAGTACTTC.

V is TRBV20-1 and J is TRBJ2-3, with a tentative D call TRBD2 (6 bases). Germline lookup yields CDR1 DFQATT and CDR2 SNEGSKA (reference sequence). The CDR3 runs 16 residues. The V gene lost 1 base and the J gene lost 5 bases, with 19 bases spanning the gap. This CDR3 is CSARVRGDPQGDTQYF. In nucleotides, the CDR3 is TGCAGTGCTAGAGTGCGGGGAGACCCCCAGGGAGATACGCAGTATTTT.

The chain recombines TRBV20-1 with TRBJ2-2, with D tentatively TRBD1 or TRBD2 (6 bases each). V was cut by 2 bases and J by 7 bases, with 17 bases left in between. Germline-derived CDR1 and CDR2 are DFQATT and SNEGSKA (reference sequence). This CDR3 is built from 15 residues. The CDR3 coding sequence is TGCAGTGCTAGAAATGGGGGGCTAGGAGTCGGGGAGCTGTTTTTT. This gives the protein CSARNGGLGVGELFF.

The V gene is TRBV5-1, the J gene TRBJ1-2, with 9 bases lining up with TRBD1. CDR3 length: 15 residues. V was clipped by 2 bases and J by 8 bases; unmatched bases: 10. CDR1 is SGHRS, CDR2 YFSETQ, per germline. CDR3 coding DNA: TGCGCCAGCAGCTTTGGAAAACAGGGGGCGGGAGGCTACACCTTC. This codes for CASSFGKQGAGGYTF.

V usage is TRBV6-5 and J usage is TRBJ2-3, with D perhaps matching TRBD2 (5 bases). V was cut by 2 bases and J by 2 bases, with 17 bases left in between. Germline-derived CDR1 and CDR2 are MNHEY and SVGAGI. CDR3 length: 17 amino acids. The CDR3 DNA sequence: TGTGCCAGCAGTTACGTCTCGCCGGGGATTCTCACAGATACGCAGTATTTT. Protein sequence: CASSYVSPGILTDTQYF.

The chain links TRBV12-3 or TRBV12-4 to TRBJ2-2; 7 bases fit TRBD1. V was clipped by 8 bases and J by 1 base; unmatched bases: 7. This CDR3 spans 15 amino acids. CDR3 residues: CASSPGQENTGELFF. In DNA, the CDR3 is TGTGCCAGCTCACCAGGACAGGAGAACACCGGGGAGCTGTTTTTT.

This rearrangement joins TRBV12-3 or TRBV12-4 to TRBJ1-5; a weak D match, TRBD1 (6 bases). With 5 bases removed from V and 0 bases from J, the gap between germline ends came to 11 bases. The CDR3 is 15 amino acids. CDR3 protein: CASSPAGHSNQPQHF. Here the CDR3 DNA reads TGTGCCAGCAGTCCCGCGGGACATAGCAATCAGCCCCAGCATTTT.

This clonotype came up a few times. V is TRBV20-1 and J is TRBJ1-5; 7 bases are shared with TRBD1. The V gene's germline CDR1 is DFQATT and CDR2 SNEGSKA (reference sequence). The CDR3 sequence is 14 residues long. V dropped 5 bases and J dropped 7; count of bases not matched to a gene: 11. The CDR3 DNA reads TGCAGTGCTGAAAACCAGGGGGTTTGGCAGCCCCAGCATTTT. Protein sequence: CSAENQGVWQPQHF.

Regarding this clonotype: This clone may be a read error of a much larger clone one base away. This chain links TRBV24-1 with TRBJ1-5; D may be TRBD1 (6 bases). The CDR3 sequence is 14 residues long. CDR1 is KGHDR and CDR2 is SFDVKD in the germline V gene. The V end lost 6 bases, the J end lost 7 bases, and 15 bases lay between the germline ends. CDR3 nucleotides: TGTGCCACCAGTAGGGGGGGGCGGAGGCAGCCCCAGCATTTT. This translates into CATSRGGRRQPQHF.

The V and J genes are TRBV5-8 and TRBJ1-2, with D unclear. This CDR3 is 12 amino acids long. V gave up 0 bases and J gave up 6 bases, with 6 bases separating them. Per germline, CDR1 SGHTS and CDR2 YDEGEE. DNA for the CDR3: TGTGCCAGCAGCTTGGCGGGAGATGGCTACACCTTC. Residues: CASSLAGDGYTF. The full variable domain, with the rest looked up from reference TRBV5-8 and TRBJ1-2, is EAGVTQSPTHLIKTRGQQATLRCSPISGHTSVYWYQQALGLGLQFLLWYDEGEERNRGNFPPRFSGRQFPNYSSELNVNALELEDSALYLCASSLAGDGYTFGSGTRLTVV.

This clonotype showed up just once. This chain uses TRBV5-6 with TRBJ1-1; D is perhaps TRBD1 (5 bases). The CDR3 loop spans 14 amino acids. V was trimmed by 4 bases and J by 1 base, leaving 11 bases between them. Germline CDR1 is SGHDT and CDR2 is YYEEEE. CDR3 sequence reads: CASSPDSGNTEAFF. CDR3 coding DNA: TGTGCCAGCAGCCCCGACAGCGGGAACACTGAAGCTTTCTTT.

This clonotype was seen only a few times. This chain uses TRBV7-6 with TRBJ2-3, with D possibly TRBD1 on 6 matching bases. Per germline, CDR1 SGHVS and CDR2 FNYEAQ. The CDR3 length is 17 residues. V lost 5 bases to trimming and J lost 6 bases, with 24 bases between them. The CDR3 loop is CASSGGANHQKVDTQYF. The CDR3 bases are TGTGCCAGCAGCGGGGGCGCTAACCACCAGAAGGTCGATACGCAGTATTTT.

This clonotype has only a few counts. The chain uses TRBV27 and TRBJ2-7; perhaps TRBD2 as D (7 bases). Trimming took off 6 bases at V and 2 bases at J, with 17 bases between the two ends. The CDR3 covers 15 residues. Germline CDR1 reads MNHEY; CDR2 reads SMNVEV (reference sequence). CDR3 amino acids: CASSNRRGPAYEQYF. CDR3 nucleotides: TGTGCCAGCAGCAACCGGCGGGGGCCGGCCTACGAGCAGTACTTC.

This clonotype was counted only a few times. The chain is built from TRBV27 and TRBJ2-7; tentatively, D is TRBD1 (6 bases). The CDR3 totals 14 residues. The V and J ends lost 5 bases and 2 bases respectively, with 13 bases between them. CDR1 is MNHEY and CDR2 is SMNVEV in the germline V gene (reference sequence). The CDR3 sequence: CASSGARGPYEQYF. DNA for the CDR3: TGTGCCAGCAGTGGGGCCAGGGGCCCCTACGAGCAGTACTTC.

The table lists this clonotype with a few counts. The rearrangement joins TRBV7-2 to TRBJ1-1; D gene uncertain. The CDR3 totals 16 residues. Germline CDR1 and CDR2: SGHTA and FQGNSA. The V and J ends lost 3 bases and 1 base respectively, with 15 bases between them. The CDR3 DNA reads TGTGCCAGCAGCTTTTGGTTCGACTTGGCGAACACTGAAGCTTTCTTT. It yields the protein CASSFWFDLANTEAFF.

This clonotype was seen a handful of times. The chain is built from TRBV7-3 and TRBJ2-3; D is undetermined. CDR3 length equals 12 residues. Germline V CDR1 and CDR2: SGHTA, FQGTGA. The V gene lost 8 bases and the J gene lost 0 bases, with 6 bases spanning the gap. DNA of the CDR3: TGTGCCAGCGGCACTAGCACAGATACGCAGTATTTT. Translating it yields CASGTSTDTQYF.

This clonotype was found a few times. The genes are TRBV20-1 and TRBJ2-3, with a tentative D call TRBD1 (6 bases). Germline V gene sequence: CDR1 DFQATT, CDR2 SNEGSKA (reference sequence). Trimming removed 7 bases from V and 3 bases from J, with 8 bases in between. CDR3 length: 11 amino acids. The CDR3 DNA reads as TGCAGTGTTAGGGGGACAGATACGCAGTATTTT. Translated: CSVRGTDTQYF.

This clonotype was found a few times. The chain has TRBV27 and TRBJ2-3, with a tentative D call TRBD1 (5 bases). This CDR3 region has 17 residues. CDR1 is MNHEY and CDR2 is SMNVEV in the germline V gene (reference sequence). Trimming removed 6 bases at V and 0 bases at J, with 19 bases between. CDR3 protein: CASSVLHRGRSTDTQYF. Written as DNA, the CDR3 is TGTGCCAGCAGCGTCCTCCATAGGGGCCGGAGCACAGATACGCAGTATTTT.

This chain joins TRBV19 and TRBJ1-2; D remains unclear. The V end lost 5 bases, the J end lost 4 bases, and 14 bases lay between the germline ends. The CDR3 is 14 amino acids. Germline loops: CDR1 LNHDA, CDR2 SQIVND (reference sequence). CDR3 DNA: TGTGCCAGTAGTGTCCCGGACTGGACCTATGGCTACACCTTC. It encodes CASSVPDWTYGYTF.